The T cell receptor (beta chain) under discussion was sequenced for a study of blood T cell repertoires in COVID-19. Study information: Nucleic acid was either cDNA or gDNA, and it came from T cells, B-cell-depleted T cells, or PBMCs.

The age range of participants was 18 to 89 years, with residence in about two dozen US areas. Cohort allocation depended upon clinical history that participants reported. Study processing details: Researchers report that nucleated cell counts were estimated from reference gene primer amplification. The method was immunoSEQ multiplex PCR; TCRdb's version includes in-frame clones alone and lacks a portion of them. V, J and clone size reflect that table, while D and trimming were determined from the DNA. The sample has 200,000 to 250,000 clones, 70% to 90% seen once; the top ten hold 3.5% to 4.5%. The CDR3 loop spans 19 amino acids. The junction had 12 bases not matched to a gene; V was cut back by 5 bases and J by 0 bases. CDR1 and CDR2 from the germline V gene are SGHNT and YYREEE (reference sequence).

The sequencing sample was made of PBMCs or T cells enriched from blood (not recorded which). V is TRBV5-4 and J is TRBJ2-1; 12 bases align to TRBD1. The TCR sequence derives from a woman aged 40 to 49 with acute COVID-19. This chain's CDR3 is CASRVGTGGSPTSYNEQFF. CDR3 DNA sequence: TGTGCCAGCAGGGTGGGGACAGGGGGCTCCCCAACCTCCTACAATGAGCAGTTCTTC.